This TCR beta chain was sequenced for a study of blood T cell repertoires in COVID-19 (dated by TCRdb to the early 2020s). Describing the broader study: Samples from collaborators originated in the United States, Italy and Spain and spanned both the acute and convalescent phases of COVID-19. The material from the prospective study consisted of cDNA or gDNA derived from T cells, B-cell-depleted T cells, or PBMCs. Deeply sampled blood TCRbeta repertoires from subjects exposed to, actively infected with, or recovered from COVID-19 were included in the dataset. A freely available public database, intended as a resource for researchers studying the immune response to SARS-CoV-2, is where the repertoires were released. Samples came from the ongoing ImmuneRACE study (first 160 participants) plus 1,254 subjects from 6 global collaborators. Sample metadata almost always included a de-identified subject ID, COVID-19 status, age in years and sex. Where available, HLA class I and class II types were taken from metadata supplied by the sample provider and were not determined by assay-based typing.

The immunoSEQ Assay, a bias-controlled multiplex PCR, was used to amplify TCRbeta CDR3 regions from genomic DNA. Under the source paper's analysis protocol: Within the assay, amplification of reference gene primers was used to estimate how many nucleated cells each sample contained. To quantify the absolute abundance of each unique TCRbeta CDR3 rearrangement, sequence reads were collapsed and filtered. For each sample, productive Simpson clonality was calculated as the square root of Simpson's diversity index across productive rearrangements. TCRdb carries this immuneACCESS record with in-frame sequences only. Its versions omit some clonotypes, under half of them owing to an unresolved V gene in the studies checked, with the rest unexplained. Clone size and the V and J calls come from that table; the DNA yielded D and trimming. For this sample the table gives about 190,000 clones, of which 85% to 90% were detected only once. The ten largest clones represent approximately 0.62% of the sample.

From the cysteine up to the phenylalanine, the CDR3 has a length of 15 residues. The entry retains the CDR3 DNA only, 45 bases that are in frame from base 1. V sheds 0 bases and J sheds 4 bases, leaving 10 bases between their ends. Via the germline V gene, CDR1 is SGHDN and CDR2 FVKESK. As for this clone: Which antigen it targets is not known. No much larger clone exists at a distance of one base, and base qualities are not known.

The collaborating institutions used their own protocols to collect whole blood in K2EDTA tubes. Collaborator samples were shipped for TCRbeta analysis as frozen whole blood, isolated PBMCs, or DNA extracted from either sample type. General study outcomes and caveats: The amount of clinical and demographic metadata varied by source and participant and was provided uncurated.

The clonotype comes from a man aged 45 to 65 with acute or convalescent COVID-19. The rearrangement joined TRBV14 to TRBJ2-1, with the D gene not clear enough to name. The sequenced sample consisted of peripheral blood. The bases are TGTGCCAGCAGCCAAGAGCGCACGGTATACAATGAGCAGTTCTTC. The translation is CASSQERTVYNEQFF.